The sequence of this T cell receptor beta chain was determined in a study of T cell responses to AZD1222 COVID-19 vaccine (dated by TCRdb to the early 2020s). For the wider study: A total of just over 230 trial participants underwent TCR sequencing, of whom 207 received two doses of AZD1222 and about 26 received two doses of the MenACWY control vaccine. Trial participants were enrolled by age into subgroups of 18-55, 56-69 and 70-plus years, and roughly 150, 30 and 60 TCR-sequenced participants, respectively, were included in these subgroups.

This specimen's time point label, per the study, means: about 28 days (+/-7) after the second vaccine dose. AZD1222 recipients whose second dose came at about 4 weeks and those whose second dose came at about 12 weeks were combined into one group, since spike-specific TCR depth and breadth did not differ between the two schedules. Vaccinee samples were obtained from the UK trials COV001 and COV002, which included a single-blind randomized controlled phase 2/3 trial of AZD1222 (ChAdOx1 nCoV-19) in healthy adults. For TCRbeta chain sequencing, PBMC samples were collected from trial participants at day 0 and at day 28 after the second dose. Overall study outcomes, separate from this receptor: In the small 56-69-year group, the increase in depth fell short of significance, most likely because of low power. Nearly half of unique spike-specific TCRs reportedly recognized epitopes outside regions mutated in the B.1.351 and B.1.1.7 variants. No day 14 peak-response samples were available, so repertoires were characterized only after the peak T cell response. Participants were mostly white British and included more females than males, and it was suggested by the authors that clonal diversity may have been underestimated. After two AZD1222 doses, spike-specific TCR breadth and depth were significantly higher than at day 0 and than in MenACWY recipients. The vaccine-associated CD4 TCRs covered the entire spike protein, and the dominant responses fell in regions 160-218 and 743-854. Conclusions about previously exposed vaccinees were limited because only a handful of AZD1222 recipients were SARS-CoV-2 seropositive at baseline.

The sample holds one count of this clone. Its antigen is currently not known. No much larger clone exists at a distance of one base, and base qualities are not known. The CDR3 regions of human TCRbeta chains were analyzed by immunosequencing. The authors' pipeline ran thus. Repertoire TCRs were checked for matches against a reference library of SARS-CoV-2-specific TCRs that had been generated using the MIRA antigen-specificity platform. Breadth was defined as the fraction of unique TCRs that were SARS-CoV-2-associated, and depth was defined as the fraction of total T cells that were SARS-CoV-2-associated. Each spike-specific TCR was assigned to its reactive spike region and to a CD4 or CD8 class using the MIRA data. Log10-transformed breadth and depth values were compared by one-way ANOVA with Sidak's multiple comparisons tests. TCRdb mirrors the immuneACCESS table, restricted to in-frame sequences. Some clones are absent from its copies; in checked studies, under half trace to an unresolved V gene, and the reason for the others is unknown. D and trimming come from the DNA, and the V and J calls and clone size come from that table. The sample contains 100,000 to 130,000 clones, 92% of them found a single time. The ten largest clonotypes hold approximately 9.3% of the sample.

Deletion took 0 bases off V and 2 bases off J, with a span of 11 bases between the germline ends. According to the germline V gene, CDR1 reads LGHNA and CDR2 reads YNFKEQ. CDR3 length: 16 amino acids, cysteine to phenylalanine. Of all the DNA, just the CDR3 is kept, 48 bases in frame from base 1. The sequences come from peripheral blood, collected 28 days after the second AZD1222 dose. The receptor was derived from an adult who received the AZD1222 COVID-19 vaccine. The sequence is built from TRBV4-2 and TRBJ1-3; no D segment can be confidently identified. This receptor has the CDR3 CASSQDSSRTGNTIYF. The DNA reads as follows: TGTGCCAGCAGCCAAGATTCATCCAGGACTGGAAACACCATATATTTT.